Listed here are 17 T cell receptor beta chains from one sample, sequenced in a study of blood T cell repertoires in COVID-19. Generated by immunoSEQ multiplex PCR, the TCRdb table keeps only in-frame clones and is missing some. The profile shows around 340,000 clones, roughly nine tenths of them singletons. The sequenced material came from peripheral blood. These receptors were taken from a woman aged 60-70 years with COVID-19, enrolled during active disease.

The chain joins TRBV5-1 to TRBJ2-5; 7 nucleotides agree with TRBD2. This CDR3 region has 14 residues. V dropped 0 bases and J dropped 5; count of bases not matched to a gene: 4. Germline CDR1 SGHRS, CDR2 YFSETQ. CDR3 loop: CASSLVRGSETQYF. CDR3 DNA: TGCGCCAGCAGCTTGGTGCGGGGGTCGGAGACCCAGTACTTC.

V gene TRBV30 combines with J gene TRBJ1-5; D is possibly TRBD1 (6 bases). The length of the CDR3 is 16 residues. V was clipped by 0 bases and J by 4 bases, with 16 bases between them. Germline CDR1 and CDR2: GTSNPN and SVGIG (reference sequence). The CDR3 DNA follows: TGTGCCTGGAGTGTATGGGGGCAAGGGAGAAATCAGCCCCAGCATTTT. As protein: CAWSVWGQGRNQPQHF.

CDR3 sequence reads: CASSLEARGVSGANVLTF. As DNA, the CDR3 is TGTGCCAGCAGTTTAGAGGCCAGGGGGGTCTCTGGGGCCAACGTCCTGACTTTC. The gene calls are TRBV28 and TRBJ2-6; D perhaps matches TRBD1 (7 bases). This CDR3 contains 18 residues. The germline V and J ends were trimmed by 2 bases and 0 bases, with 14 bases remaining between them. Looked up from germline, CDR1 is MDHEN and CDR2 is SYDVKM.

The gene calls are TRBV6-5 and TRBJ2-4; D is perhaps TRBD2 (6 bases). CDR1 is MNHEY, CDR2 SVGAGI, per germline. V lost 6 bases to trimming and J lost 9 bases, with 15 bases between them. The CDR3 sequence is 13 residues long. The CDR3 is CASSLTSRRIQYF. CDR3 DNA sequence: TGTGCCAGCAGCCTGACTAGTAGACGCATTCAGTACTTC.

This sequence joins TRBV5-8 and TRBJ1-1; TRBD1 matches 8 bases. The V gene end was trimmed by 3 bases and the J gene end by 0 bases; junction bases not matched to a gene: 7. Per the germline V gene, CDR1 is SGHTS and CDR2 is YDEGEE. The CDR3 covers 16 residues. The CDR3 loop reads CASSSGQGILNTEAFF. CDR3 sequence (DNA): TGTGCCAGCAGCTCCGGACAGGGAATTTTGAACACTGAAGCTTTCTTT.

CDR3 residues: CASSRTSGGRDTQYF. In DNA form, the CDR3 reads TGCGCCAGCAGCCGGACTAGCGGGGGGCGGGATACGCAGTATTTT. The chain uses TRBV5-1 and TRBJ2-3; TRBD2 matches 14 bases. This CDR3 has 15 residues. CDR1 and CDR2 (germline): SGHRS, YFSETQ. J gave up 6 bases and V 4 bases, and 4 bases lay outside the gene matches. Full variable domain (rest looked up from reference TRBV5-1 and TRBJ2-3): KAGVTQTPRYLIKTRGQQVTLSCSPISGHRSVSWYQQTPGQGLQFLFEYFSETQRNKGNFPGRFSGRQFSNSRSEMNVSTLELGDSALYLCASSRTSGGRDTQYFGPGTRLTVL.

The rearrangement uses TRBV10-3 and TRBJ2-1, with TRBD2 as a possible D gene (6 bases). Trimming took 10 bases from V and 2 from J, leaving 15 bases between them. The CDR3 runs to 14 residues. Germline-derived CDR1 and CDR2 are ENHRY and SYGVKD. The CDR3 DNA reads TGTGCCACCAGGCGGGACCAACCCTACAATGAGCAGTTCTTC. Protein sequence: CATRRDQPYNEQFF.

V gene TRBV6-6 combines with J gene TRBJ2-7; TRBD2 agrees at 9 bases. Germline-derived CDR1 and CDR2 are MNHNY and SVGAGI (reference sequence). The CDR3 runs 15 residues. Germline trimming cut 0 bases from V and 4 bases from J; bases unmatched to any gene: 4. CDR3 protein: CASSYSMGLAYEQYF. The CDR3 DNA follows: TGTGCCAGCAGTTACTCGATGGGACTAGCTTACGAGCAGTACTTC.

The chain links TRBV3-1 (or the pseudogene TRBV3-2) to TRBJ1-4; 9 nucleotides match TRBD1. This CDR3 has 16 residues. CDR1 and CDR2 (germline): LGHDT, YNNKEL (reference sequence). The junction had 3 bases not matched to a gene; V was cut back by 2 bases and J by 2 bases. The CDR3 loop is CASSQMGTGTNEKLFF. For the CDR3, the DNA is TGTGCCAGCAGCCAAATGGGGACAGGGACTAATGAAAAACTGTTTTTT.

The V and J genes are TRBV5-1 and TRBJ1-5; the match to TRBD1 covers 8 bases. Trimming at V came to 7 bases and at J to 5 bases, leaving 5 bases not matched to a gene. From germline, CDR1 is SGHRS and CDR2 YFSETQ. The CDR3 is 13 amino acids. CDR3 bases: TGCGCCAGCGGCCTGGGACAGGATCAGCCCCAGCATTTT. Its translation: CASGLGQDQPQHF.

This clone was seen a single time. The chain links TRBV6-5 to TRBJ1-1; D is unclear. The CDR3 covers 13 residues. V was clipped by 7 bases and J by 2 bases, with 11 bases between them. Germline lookup yields CDR1 MNHEY and CDR2 SVGAGI. The CDR3 protein is CASTPHPNTEAFF. The CDR3 region has the DNA TGTGCCAGCACGCCACACCCAAACACTGAAGCTTTCTTT.

For this clone: The identical CDR3 is also encoded by other nucleotide sequences in the sample. The chain recombines TRBV5-1 with TRBJ1-1, with D possibly matching TRBD1 (5 bases). Germline V lookup: CDR1 SGHRS, CDR2 YFSETQ. V lost 4 bases to trimming and J lost 1 base, with 11 bases between them. The CDR3 covers 14 residues. The CDR3 region has the DNA TGCGCCAGCAGCCTCCTCACAGGGAACACTGAAGCTTTCTTT. It specifies CASSLLTGNTEAFF.

The chain uses TRBV30 and TRBJ2-3; D perhaps matches TRBD2 (5 bases). CDR1 GTSNPN and CDR2 SVGIG come from the germline V gene (reference sequence). This CDR3 is 11 amino acids long. With 8 bases removed from V and 4 bases from J, the gap between germline ends came to 10 bases. Here the CDR3 reads CARGNADTQYF. The CDR3 DNA reads as TGTGCCCGAGGGAATGCAGATACGCAGTATTTT.

The chain carries TRBV19 and TRBJ1-5; the D is unclear. Germline V gene data show CDR1 as LNHDA and CDR2 as SQIVND (reference sequence). Trimming removed 3 bases at V and 2 bases at J, with 14 bases between. The CDR3 covers 16 residues. The CDR3 is CASSIGPRLGNQPQHF. CDR3 in DNA: TGTGCCAGTAGTATCGGCCCACGCCTAGGCAATCAGCCCCAGCATTTT. The whole variable domain, remainder taken from reference TRBV19 and TRBJ1-5, is DGGITQSPKYLFRKEGQNVTLSCEQNLNHDAMYWYRQDPGQGLRLIYYSQIVNDFQKGDIAEGYSVSREKKESFPLTVTSAQKNPTAFYLCASSIGPRLGNQPQHFGDGTRLSIL.

The V and J genes are TRBV11-2 and TRBJ2-7; 7 bases are shared with TRBD2. CDR3 size: 14 residues. The junction had 9 bases not matched to a gene; V was cut back by 5 bases and J by 5 bases. Per germline, CDR1 SGHAT and CDR2 FQNNGV. The CDR3 nucleotides are TGTGCCAGCAGCCAAAGGCCCCTAGCGGACGAGCAGTACTTC. Encoded protein: CASSQRPLADEQYF.

CDR3 bases: TGCGCCAGCAGCCGCCATCAGGATCAGCCCCAGCATTTT. Its translation is CASSRHQDQPQHF. This chain connects TRBV4-1 to TRBJ1-5; no firm D call. The V end lost 4 bases, the J end lost 5 bases, and 9 bases lay between the germline ends. This CDR3 comprises 13 residues. In germline, CDR1 is MGHRA, CDR2 YSYEKL.

The chain links TRBV29-1 to TRBJ2-1; 11 bases are shared with TRBD2. There are 14 residues in the CDR3. Losses at the gene ends were 6 bases for V and 6 bases for J; bases not matched to a gene: 7. Germline V gene sequence: CDR1 SQVTM, CDR2 ANQGSEA. CDR3 nucleotide sequence: TGCAGCGTAGGGGTGACTAGCGGGGTCAATGAGCAGTTCTTC. Protein sequence: CSVGVTSGVNEQFF.